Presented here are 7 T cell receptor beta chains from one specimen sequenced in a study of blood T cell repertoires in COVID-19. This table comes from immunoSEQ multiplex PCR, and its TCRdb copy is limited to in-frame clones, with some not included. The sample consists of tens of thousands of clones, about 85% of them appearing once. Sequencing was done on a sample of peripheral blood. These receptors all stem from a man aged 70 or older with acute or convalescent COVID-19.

The CDR3 nucleotides are TGTGCCAGTAGTAACGGGACACTTAAAAAACTGTTTTTT. Encoded protein: CASSNGTLKKLFF. The V and J genes are TRBV19 and TRBJ1-4, with D possibly being TRBD1 (6 bases). This CDR3 region has 13 residues. Deletions cut 4 bases from V and 9 bases from J, with 12 bases between. Per germline, CDR1 LNHDA and CDR2 SQIVND (reference sequence).

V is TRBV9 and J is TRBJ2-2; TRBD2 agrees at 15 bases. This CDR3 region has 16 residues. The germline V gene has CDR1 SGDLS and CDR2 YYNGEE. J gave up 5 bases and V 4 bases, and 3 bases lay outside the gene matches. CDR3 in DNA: TGTGCCAGCAGCCCGGGACTAGCGGGAGGTACCGGGGAGCTGTTTTTT. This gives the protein CASSPGLAGGTGELFF.

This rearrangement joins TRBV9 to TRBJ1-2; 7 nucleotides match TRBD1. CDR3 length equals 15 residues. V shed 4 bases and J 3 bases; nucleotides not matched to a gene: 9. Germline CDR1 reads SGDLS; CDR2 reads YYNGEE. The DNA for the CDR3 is TGTGCCAGCAGCTCCATCCGGGACAGCTACTATGGCTACACCTTC. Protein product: CASSSIRDSYYGYTF.

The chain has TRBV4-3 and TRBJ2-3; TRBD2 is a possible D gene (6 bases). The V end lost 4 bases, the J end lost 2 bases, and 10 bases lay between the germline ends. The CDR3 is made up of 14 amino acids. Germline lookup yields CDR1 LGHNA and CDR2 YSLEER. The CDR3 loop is CASSLSGDTDTQYF. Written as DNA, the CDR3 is TGCGCCAGCAGCCTCTCGGGGGACACAGATACGCAGTATTTT.

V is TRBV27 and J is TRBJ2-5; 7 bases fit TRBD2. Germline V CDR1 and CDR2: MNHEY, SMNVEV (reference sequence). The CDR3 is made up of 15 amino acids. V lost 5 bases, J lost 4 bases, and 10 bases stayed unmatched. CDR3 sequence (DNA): TGTGCCAGCAGTCCCTTCAGGCGGGGGAGAGAGACCCAGTACTTC. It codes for CASSPFRRGRETQYF.

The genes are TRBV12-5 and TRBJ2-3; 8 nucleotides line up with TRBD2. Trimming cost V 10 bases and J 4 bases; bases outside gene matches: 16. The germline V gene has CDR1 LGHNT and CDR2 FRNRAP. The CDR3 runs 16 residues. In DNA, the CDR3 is TGTGCTACTAGCCGGGGGGGCAGTAGCGGCGCAGATACGCAGTATTTT. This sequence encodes CATSRGGSSGADTQYF. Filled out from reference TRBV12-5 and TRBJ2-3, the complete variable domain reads DARVTQTPRHKVTEMGQEVTMRCQPILGHNTVFWYRQTMMQGLELLAYFRNRAPLDDSGMPKDRFSAEMPDATLATLKIQPSEPRDSAVYFCATSRGGSSGADTQYFGPGTRLTVL.

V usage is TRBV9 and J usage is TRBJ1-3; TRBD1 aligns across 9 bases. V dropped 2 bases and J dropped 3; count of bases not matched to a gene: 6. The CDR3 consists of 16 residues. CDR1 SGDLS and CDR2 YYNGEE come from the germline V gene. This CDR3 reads CASSVTGGPGGNTIYF. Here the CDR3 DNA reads TGTGCCAGCAGCGTGACAGGGGGTCCGGGTGGAAACACCATATATTTT.